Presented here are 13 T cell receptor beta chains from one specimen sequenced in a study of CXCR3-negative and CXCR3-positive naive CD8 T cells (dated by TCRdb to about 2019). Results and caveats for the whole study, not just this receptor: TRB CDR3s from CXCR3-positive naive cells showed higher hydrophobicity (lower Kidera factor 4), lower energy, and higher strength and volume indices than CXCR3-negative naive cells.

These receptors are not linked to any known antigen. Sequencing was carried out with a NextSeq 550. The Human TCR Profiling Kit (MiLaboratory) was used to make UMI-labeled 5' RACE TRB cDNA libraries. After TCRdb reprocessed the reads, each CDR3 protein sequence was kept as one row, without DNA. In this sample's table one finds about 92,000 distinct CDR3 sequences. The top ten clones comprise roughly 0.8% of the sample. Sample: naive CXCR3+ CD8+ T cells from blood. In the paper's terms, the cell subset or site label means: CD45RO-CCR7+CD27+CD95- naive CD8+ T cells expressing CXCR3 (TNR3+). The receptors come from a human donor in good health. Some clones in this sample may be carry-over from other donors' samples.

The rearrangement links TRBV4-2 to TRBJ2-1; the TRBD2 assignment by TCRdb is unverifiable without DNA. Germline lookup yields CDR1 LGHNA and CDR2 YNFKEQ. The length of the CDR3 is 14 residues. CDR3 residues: CASSQGLAVGEQFF.

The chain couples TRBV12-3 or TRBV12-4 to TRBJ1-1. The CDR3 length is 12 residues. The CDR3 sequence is CASSLEDTEAFF.

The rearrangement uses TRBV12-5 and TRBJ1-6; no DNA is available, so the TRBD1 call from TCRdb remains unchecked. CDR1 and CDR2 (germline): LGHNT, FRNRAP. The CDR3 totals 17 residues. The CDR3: CASGGRGRRTVGSPLHF.

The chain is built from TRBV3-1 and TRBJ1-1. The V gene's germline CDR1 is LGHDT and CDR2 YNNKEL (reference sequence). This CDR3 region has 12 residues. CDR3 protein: CASSQATGEAFF.

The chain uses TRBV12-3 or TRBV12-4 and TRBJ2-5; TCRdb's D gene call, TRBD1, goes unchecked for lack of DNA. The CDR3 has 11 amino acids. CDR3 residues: CASSIGTERDF.

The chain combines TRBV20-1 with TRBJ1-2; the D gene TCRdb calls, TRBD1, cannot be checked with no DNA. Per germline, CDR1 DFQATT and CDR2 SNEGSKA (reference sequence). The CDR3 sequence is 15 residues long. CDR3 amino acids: CSATTGQGVADGYTF.

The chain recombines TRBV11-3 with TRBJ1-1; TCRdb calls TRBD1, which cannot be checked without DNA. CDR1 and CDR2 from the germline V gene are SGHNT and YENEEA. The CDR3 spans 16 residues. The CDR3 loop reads CASSPGRSWGNTEAFF.

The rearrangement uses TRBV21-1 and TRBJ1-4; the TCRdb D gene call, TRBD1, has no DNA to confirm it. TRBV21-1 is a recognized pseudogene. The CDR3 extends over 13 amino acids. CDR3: CASRTDLKEKLFF.

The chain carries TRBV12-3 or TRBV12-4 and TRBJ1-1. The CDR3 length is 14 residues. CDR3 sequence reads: CASSSGGMNTEAFF.

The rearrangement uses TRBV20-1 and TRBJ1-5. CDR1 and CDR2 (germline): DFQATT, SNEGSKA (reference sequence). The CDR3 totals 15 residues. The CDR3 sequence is CSARDAEGLWQPQHF.

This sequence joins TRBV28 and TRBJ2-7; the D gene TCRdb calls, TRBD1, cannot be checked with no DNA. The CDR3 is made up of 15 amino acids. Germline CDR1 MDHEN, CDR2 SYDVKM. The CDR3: CASSLSRTGGYEQYF.

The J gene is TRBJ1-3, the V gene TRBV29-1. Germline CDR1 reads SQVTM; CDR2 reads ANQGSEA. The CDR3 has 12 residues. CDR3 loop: CSVDGVGNTIYF.

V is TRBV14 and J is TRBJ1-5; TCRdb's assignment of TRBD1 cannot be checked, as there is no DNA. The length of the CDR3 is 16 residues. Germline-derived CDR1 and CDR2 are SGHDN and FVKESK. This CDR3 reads CASSPRQAPGNQPQHF.